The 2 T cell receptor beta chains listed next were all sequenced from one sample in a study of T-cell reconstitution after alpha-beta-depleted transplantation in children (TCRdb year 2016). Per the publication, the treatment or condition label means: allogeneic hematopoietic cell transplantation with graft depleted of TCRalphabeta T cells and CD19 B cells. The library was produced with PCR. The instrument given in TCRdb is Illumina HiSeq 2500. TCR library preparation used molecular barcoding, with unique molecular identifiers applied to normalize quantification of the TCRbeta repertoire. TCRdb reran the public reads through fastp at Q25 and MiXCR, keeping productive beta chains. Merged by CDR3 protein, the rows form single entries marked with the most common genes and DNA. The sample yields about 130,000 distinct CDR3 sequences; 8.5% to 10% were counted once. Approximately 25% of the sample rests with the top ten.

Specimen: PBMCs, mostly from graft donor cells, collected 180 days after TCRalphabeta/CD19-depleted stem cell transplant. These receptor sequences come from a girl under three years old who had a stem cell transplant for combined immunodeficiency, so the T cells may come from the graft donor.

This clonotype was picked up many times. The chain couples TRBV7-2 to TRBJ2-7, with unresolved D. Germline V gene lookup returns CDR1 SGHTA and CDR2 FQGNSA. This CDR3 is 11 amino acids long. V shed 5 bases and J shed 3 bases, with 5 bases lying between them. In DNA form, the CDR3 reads TGTGCCAGCAGCCGGCACTACGAGCAGTACTTC. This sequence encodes CASSRHYEQYF.

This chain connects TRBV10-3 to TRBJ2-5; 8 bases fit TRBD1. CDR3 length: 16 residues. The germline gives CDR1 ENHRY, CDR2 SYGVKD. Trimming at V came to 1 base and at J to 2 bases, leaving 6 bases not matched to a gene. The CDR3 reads CAISEFFRGQQETQYF. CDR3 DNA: TGTGCCATCAGTGAGTTTTTCAGGGGGCAACAAGAGACCCAGTACTTC.